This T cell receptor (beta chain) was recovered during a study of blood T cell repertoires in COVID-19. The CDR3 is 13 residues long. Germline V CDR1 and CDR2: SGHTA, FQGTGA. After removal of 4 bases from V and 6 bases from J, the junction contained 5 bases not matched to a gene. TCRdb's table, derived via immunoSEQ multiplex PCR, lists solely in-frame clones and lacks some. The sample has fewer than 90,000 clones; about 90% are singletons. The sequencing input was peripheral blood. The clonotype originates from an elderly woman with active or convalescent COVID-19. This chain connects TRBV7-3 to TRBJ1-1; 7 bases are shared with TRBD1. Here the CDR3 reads CASSSTGTAEAFF. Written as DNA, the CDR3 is TGTGCCAGCAGCTCTACAGGGACAGCTGAAGCTTTCTTT.